This note documents a single T cell receptor beta chain sequence. What this receptor recognizes is not known. It has no much larger one-base neighbor in the sample; base qualities were not kept. V ends up 4 bases short and J 7 bases short, with an unmatched junction base count of 8. From a lookup of the germline V gene, CDR1 and CDR2 are LGHNA and YSLEER. Taken from cysteine to phenylalanine, the CDR3 has 16 residues. The read is trimmed to its CDR3 DNA, 48 bases read in frame from base 1. The study tested focal radiation therapy combined with CTLA-4 blockade (ipilimumab) in patients with chemo-refractory metastatic non-small-cell lung cancer. This sample stems from a study of radiotherapy plus CTLA-4 blockade in lung cancer (dated by TCRdb to the late 2010s). For context, the study as a whole: Objective responses occurred in about 20% of enrolled patients, and around 30% achieved disease control. The paper as a whole reports these results and caveats: After treatment with radiotherapy and ipilimumab, TCR clones that originated in tumors expanded in peripheral blood. Increased serum interferon-beta after radiation, together with early dynamic changes in blood T cell clones, were reported to be the strongest predictors of response.

Library preparation was by the immunoSEQ multiplex PCR assay. This is the immuneACCESS table as TCRdb keeps it, with only in-frame sequences that have V and J called. A part of the clones is gone; compared with another copy, unresolved V genes explain less than half, and the rest is unexplained. Within this sample are 56,000 or so clones, with approximately 79% of them counted one time only. 3.2% of the sample is in the top ten clones. The sequence joins TRBV4-3 to TRBJ2-2, with 11 bases in between that match TRBD1. Sequencing was performed on peripheral blood, taken from a patient treated with radiotherapy plus ipilimumab. The source is a human donor with non-small cell lung cancer who had a partial response to radiotherapy plus ipilimumab. The CDR3 in this case is CASSLSRTGGFGELFF. In nucleotides, the sequence is TGCGCCAGCAGCCTAAGCAGGACAGGGGGCTTCGGGGAGCTGTTTTTT.